The 23 T cell receptor beta chains reported below all come from one sample, sequenced in a study of shared clonotypes between healthy human individuals. The naive CD8 population came from CD45RO-negative cells selected for CCR7, without terminally differentiated effector memory CD45RA+ cells. Sequencing used immunoSEQ multiplex PCR; TCRdb keeps in-frame clones, though not all of them. The repertoire holds under 700,000 clones, with roughly 96% as singletons. The source material was naive CD8+ T cells sorted from blood. The receptors were gathered from a young woman in good health.

As DNA, the CDR3 is TGTGCCAGCAGTGTAATGCCTAATTCCGAGGCTGAGCAGTTCTTC. This codes for CASSVMPNSEAEQFF. The chain joins TRBV2 to TRBJ2-1; D call uncertain. V was clipped by 4 bases and J by 9 bases, with 19 bases between them. Germline CDR1 is SNHLY and CDR2 is FYNNEI. The CDR3 sequence is 15 residues long.

This chain links TRBV6-6 with TRBJ1-1; no clear D. Germline V gene lookup returns CDR1 MNHNY and CDR2 SVGAGI (reference sequence). V dropped 6 bases and J dropped 3 bases, with 20 bases sitting between them. The CDR3 length is 16 residues. Written as DNA, the CDR3 is TGTGCCAGCAGCCAGACAAACAACCCATTACACACTGAAGCTTTCTTT. Its translation: CASSQTNNPLHTEAFF.

This chain joins TRBV4-1 and TRBJ1-5; the D is unclear. V dropped 4 bases and J dropped 0 bases, with 13 bases sitting between them. The germline V gene has CDR1 MGHRA and CDR2 YSYEKL. The CDR3 has 16 amino acids. The CDR3 bases are TGCGCCAGCAGCCTCCGAGCCGGAGATAGCAATCAGCCCCAGCATTTT. Amino acids: CASSLRAGDSNQPQHF.

V usage is TRBV6-1 and J usage is TRBJ1-5; no firm D call. Looked up from germline, CDR1 is MNHNS and CDR2 is SASEGT. The CDR3 sequence is 12 residues long. Trimming took 0 bases from V and 10 from J, leaving 7 bases between them. CDR3 sequence: CASSEAPLPQHF. CDR3 DNA: TGTGCCAGCAGTGAAGCGCCTCTCCCCCAGCATTTT.

V gene TRBV9 combines with J gene TRBJ2-5, with 12 positions matching TRBD2. J gave up 1 base and V 4 bases, and 2 bases lay outside the gene matches. There are 15 residues in the CDR3. From germline, CDR1 is SGDLS and CDR2 YYNGEE. In nucleotides, the CDR3 is TGTGCCAGCAGCATACTAGCGGGAGGCCAAGAGACCCAGTACTTC. Amino acids: CASSILAGGQETQYF.

The chain uses TRBV15 and TRBJ2-7, with D maybe TRBD2 (6 bases). Per germline, CDR1 LNHNV and CDR2 YYDKDF (reference sequence). The CDR3 consists of 15 residues. The ends were cut back, 5 bases at V and 0 bases at J, with 14 bases in the middle. For the CDR3, the DNA is TGTGCCACCAGCGCATCTAGCGAGAGCTCCTACGAGCAGTACTTC. This sequence encodes CATSASSESSYEQYF.

This chain uses TRBV6-5 with TRBJ2-2; D gene ambiguous. The CDR3 runs to 11 residues. In germline, CDR1 is MNHEY, CDR2 SVGAGI. The ends were cut back, 6 bases at V and 6 bases at J, with 5 bases in the middle. The CDR3 here is CASSHAGELFF. For the CDR3, the DNA is TGTGCCAGCAGCCACGCCGGGGAGCTGTTTTTT.

The chain has TRBV5-1 and TRBJ1-1; D uncertain. V was shortened by 3 bases and J by 2 bases, with 14 bases between the two germline ends. CDR1 SGHRS and CDR2 YFSETQ come from the germline V gene. The CDR3 loop spans 15 amino acids. The CDR3 here is CASSSDQRSNTEAFF. The DNA for the CDR3 is TGCGCCAGCAGCTCGGACCAGAGATCAAACACTGAAGCTTTCTTT. Full variable domain (outside the CDR3, taken from reference TRBV5-1 and TRBJ1-1): KAGVTQTPRYLIKTRGQQVTLSCSPISGHRSVSWYQQTPGQGLQFLFEYFSETQRNKGNFPGRFSGRQFSNSRSEMNVSTLELGDSALYLCASSSDQRSNTEAFFGQGTRLTVV.

The CDR3 DNA follows: TGTGCCAGCACCCCCGGCCAAGGCTCTGGTGGCTACACCTTC. Protein sequence: CASTPGQGSGGYTF. The chain has TRBV7-8 and TRBJ1-2; D not resolved. V shed 7 bases and J shed 7 bases, with 19 bases lying between them. Germline V lookup: CDR1 SGHVS, CDR2 FQNEAQ. The CDR3 length is 14 residues.

The V gene is TRBV7-9, the J gene TRBJ1-1; D ambiguous. V lost 0 bases and J 6 bases, leaving 5 bases between the germline ends. CDR3 length equals 12 residues. The germline V gene has CDR1 SEHNR and CDR2 FQNEAQ (reference sequence). The CDR3 region has the DNA TGTGCCAGCAGCTTAGCCATGGCTGAAGCTTTCTTT. Amino acids: CASSLAMAEAFF.

V is TRBV19 and J is TRBJ1-1, with D possibly matching TRBD1 (6 bases). The CDR3 spans 13 residues. Germline V lookup: CDR1 LNHDA, CDR2 SQIVND (reference sequence). V lost 7 bases and J 5 bases, leaving 14 bases between the germline ends. The CDR3 is CASKLGGRTEAFF. DNA for the CDR3: TGTGCCAGTAAGCTGGGGGGGCGGACTGAAGCTTTCTTT. The whole variable domain, remainder taken from reference TRBV19 and TRBJ1-1, is DGGITQSPKYLFRKEGQNVTLSCEQNLNHDAMYWYRQDPGQGLRLIYYSQIVNDFQKGDIAEGYSVSREKKESFPLTVTSAQKNPTAFYLCASKLGGRTEAFFGQGTRLTVV.

The chain couples TRBV28 to TRBJ1-2; tentatively, D is TRBD1 (5 bases). Germline V gives CDR1 MDHEN, CDR2 SYDVKM. The V gene lost 2 bases and the J gene lost 4 bases, with 11 bases spanning the gap. This CDR3 has 14 residues. The CDR3 region has the DNA TGTGCCAGCAGTTTAGGCCTGGGGGTCTATGGCTACACCTTC. Residues: CASSLGLGVYGYTF.

This clone has more than one count but fewer than ten. This chain connects TRBV29-1 to TRBJ1-1, with D perhaps TRBD1 (6 bases). V shed 6 bases and J shed 6 bases, with 14 bases lying between them. This CDR3 comprises 12 residues. Germline values: CDR1 SQVTM, CDR2 ANQGSEA. CDR3 nucleotide sequence: TGCAGCGTCGAGGGGGGCAGCCCTGAAGCTTTCTTT. Amino acids: CSVEGGSPEAFF. Supplemented by reference TRBV29-1 and TRBJ1-1, the full variable domain reads SAVISQKPSRDICQRGTSLTIQCQVDSQVTMMFWYRQQPGQSLTLIATANQGSEATYESGFVIDKFPISRPNLTFSTLTVSNMSPEDSSIYLCSVEGGSPEAFFGQGTRLTVV.

The chain is built from TRBV21-1 and TRBJ1-5; the DNA was not compared with TRBD1, the D call given in the table. TRBV21-1 is a pseudogene locus. This CDR3 is 17 amino acids long. The CDR3 coding sequence is TGTGCCAGCAGCACCCTCCGGGACAGGGCTGGTTGGCAGCCCCAGCATTTT. It specifies CASSTLRDRAGWQPQHF.

The chain's CDR3 is CASRHSGRYEQYF. CDR3 bases: TGTGCCAGCCGTCATAGTGGGCGTTACGAGCAGTACTTC. The V call is TRBV7-2, the J call TRBJ2-5; D ambiguous. Gene TRBJ2-7 matches the end of the DNA better, so the J call may be wrong. Germline values: CDR1 SGHTA, CDR2 FQGNSA. The CDR3 has 13 residues.

This chain links TRBV28 with TRBJ2-1, with D possibly called TRBD1 or TRBD2 (5 bases each). V lost 6 bases, J lost 0 bases, and 9 bases lay in between. CDR3 length: 14 amino acids. Germline V gene sequence: CDR1 MDHEN, CDR2 SYDVKM. In nucleotides, the CDR3 is TGTGCCAGCAGAACAGGAGGCTCCTACAATGAGCAGTTCTTC. This gives the protein CASRTGGSYNEQFF.

As concerns this clone: Other DNA sequences within the sample encode an identical CDR3. The CDR3 DNA is TGTGCCAGCAGCGTAGAAGGGGGCCAAGAGACCCAGTACTTC. Amino acids: CASSVEGGQETQYF. The V call is TRBV9, the J call TRBJ2-5, with D possibly matching TRBD1 (6 bases). This CDR3 is 14 amino acids long. Trimming stripped 0 bases from V and 1 base from J, with 7 bases between. The V gene's germline CDR1 is SGDLS and CDR2 YYNGEE.

The chain is built from TRBV7-9 and TRBJ2-1; D may match TRBD1 or TRBD2 (5 bases each). Trimming cost V 5 bases and J 7 bases, with 30 bases left between them. CDR1 and CDR2 (germline): SEHNR, FQNEAQ (reference sequence). The CDR3 consists of 19 residues. The CDR3 sequence is CASSKTLIGTRLVGNEQFF. The DNA for the CDR3 is TGTGCCAGCAGCAAAACCCTGATCGGGACCCGATTAGTGGGGAATGAGCAGTTCTTC. Full variable domain (outside the CDR3, taken from reference TRBV7-9 and TRBJ2-1): DTGVSQNPRHKITKRGQNVTFRCDPISEHNRLYWYRQTLGQGPEFLTYFQNEAQLEKSRLLSDRFSAERPKGSFSTLEIQRTEQGDSAMYLCASSKTLIGTRLVGNEQFFGPGTRLTVL.

This chain connects TRBV5-4 to TRBJ2-7; 14 bases agree with TRBD2. CDR1 is SGHNT and CDR2 is YYREEE in the germline V gene (reference sequence). The CDR3 covers 16 residues. Trimming cost V 0 bases and J 6 bases; bases outside gene matches: 5. The CDR3 region has the DNA TGTGCCAGCAGCTTGGGACTAGCGGGAGGGGGTGGCGAGCAGTACTTC. Its protein product is CASSLGLAGGGGEQYF. The full variable domain, in which reference TRBV5-4 and TRBJ2-7 provide the parts outside the CDR3, is ETGVTQSPTHLIKTRGQQVTLRCSSQSGHNTVSWYQQALGQGPQFIFQYYREEENGRGNFPPRFSGLQFPNYSSELNVNALELDDSALYLCASSLGLAGGGGEQYFGPGTRLTVT.

For this clone: This same CDR3 is encoded by further DNA sequences in the sample. The rearrangement uses TRBV27 and TRBJ1-5, with no clear D. Germline-derived CDR1 and CDR2 are MNHEY and SMNVEV (reference sequence). The CDR3 contains 15 residues. The V gene lost 6 bases and the J gene lost 0 bases, with 12 bases spanning the gap. Here the CDR3 reads CASRPGSYSNQPQHF. CDR3 bases: TGTGCCAGCAGGCCCGGGAGTTATAGCAATCAGCCCCAGCATTTT.

The rearrangement uses TRBV2 and TRBJ1-4; 8 positions match TRBD1. J was trimmed by 7 bases and V by 6 bases; bases with no gene match: 19. The CDR3 has 18 amino acids. CDR1 and CDR2 (germline): SNHLY, FYNNEI. CDR3 in amino acids: CASRKTGTGGAEGEKLFF. Here the CDR3 DNA reads TGTGCCAGCAGGAAGACCGGGACAGGAGGCGCGGAGGGTGAAAAACTGTTTTTT.

On this clone itself: The same CDR3 also results from other DNA sequences found in this sample. V gene TRBV6-6 combines with J gene TRBJ2-5; D ambiguous. V was cut by 3 bases and J by 5 bases, with 4 bases left in between. The CDR3 runs 11 residues. CDR1 and CDR2 from the germline V gene are MNHNY and SVGAGI (reference sequence). Written as DNA, the CDR3 is TGTGCCAGCAGTTATGGTGAGACCCAGTACTTC. This sequence encodes CASSYGETQYF.

The V gene is TRBV28, the J gene TRBJ1-1; 8 bases align to TRBD1. The CDR3 length is 14 residues. V shed 6 bases and J 5 bases; nucleotides not matched to a gene: 8. The germline V gene has CDR1 MDHEN and CDR2 SYDVKM. CDR3 sequence (DNA): TGTGCCAGCAGAACAGGACAGGGAAGAACTGAAGCTTTCTTT. Protein sequence: CASRTGQGRTEAFF.